Below, one TCR beta chain is given with its context. No antigen is known for it. PCR was performed using 60 Vbeta and 13 Jbeta primers. The assay was immunoSEQ multiplex PCR, and TCRdb's table has in-frame clones only and misses some. The sample records around 270,000 clones, 75% to 85% being singletons. This entry is derived from a study of cytomegalovirus exposure and HLA in healthy donors. General observations from the study: By a later analysis, the bulk of CMV-associated TCR beta chains appeared HLA-restricted. The study had only CMV serostatus as immune exposure information. Productive status was seen about 90% or about 30% of the time for most TCR beta V segments in an earlier analysis. Among the CMV-associated chains, a few were confirmed in vitro as specific for CMV antigens.

From germline, CDR1 is ENHRY and CDR2 SYGVKD. There are 13 residues in the CDR3. V lost 10 bases to trimming and J lost 6 bases; unmatched junction nucleotides: 11. Sequenced input: PBMCs. This sequence originates from a girl aged 2 to 9 in good health and CMV-seronegative. V and J are TRBV10-3 and TRBJ1-1, with 7 positions matching TRBD1. CDR3 DNA sequence: TGTGCCACGGGGCTGCAGGGGGGCGCTGAAGCTTTCTTT. Protein: CATGLQGGAEAFF.